The 23 T cell receptor beta chains below all came from one sample that was sequenced in a study of T cells after yellow fever vaccination. TCRdb passed the 5' RACE reads through MiXCR, listing each CDR3 protein once. Here the sample spans about 300,000 distinct CDR3 sequences, approximately 8% being singletons. The starting material was CD4+ T cells sorted from PBMCs, obtained 5 days after the yellow fever booster vaccination. These receptors were collected from a man aged 18-30 years who received the YFV17D yellow fever vaccine.

This clonotype has more than one count but fewer than ten. V usage is TRBV3-1 and J usage is TRBJ1-1; D ambiguous. V was trimmed by 1 base and J by 9 bases, leaving 9 bases between them. Germline V gene data show CDR1 as LGHDT and CDR2 as YNNKEL (reference sequence). The CDR3 sequence is 12 residues long. The CDR3 loop is CASSQVGRKAFF. In nucleotides, the CDR3 is TGTGCCAGCAGCCAAGTCGGAAGAAAAGCTTTCTTT. The whole variable domain, remainder taken from reference TRBV3-1 and TRBJ1-1, is DTAVSQTPKYLVTQMGNDKSIKCEQNLGHDTMYWYKQDSKKFLKIMFSYNNKELIINETVPNRFSPKSPDKAHLNLHINSLELGDSAVYFCASSQVGRKAFFGQGTRLTVV.

V is TRBV7-2 and J is TRBJ1-2; TRBD1 agrees at 10 bases. V was clipped by 4 bases and J by 6 bases; unmatched bases: 8. The CDR3 runs to 15 residues. Germline V lookup: CDR1 SGHTA, CDR2 FQGNSA. The chain's CDR3 is CASSSKSDRGHGYTF. For the CDR3, the DNA is TGTGCCAGCAGCTCGAAAAGTGACAGGGGGCATGGCTACACCTTC.

This clonotype appeared a few times. The chain recombines TRBV12-3 or TRBV12-4 with TRBJ2-5; 10 bases align to TRBD2. The V and J ends lost 6 bases and 7 bases, in that order; junction bases with no gene match: 8. The length of the CDR3 is 14 residues. CDR3 sequence reads: CASSVSGGRRTQYF. Here the CDR3 DNA reads TGTGCCAGCAGCGTTAGCGGGGGGCGACGGACCCAGTACTTC.

The chain recombines TRBV23-1 with TRBJ2-2, with D possibly called TRBD1 or TRBD2 (5 bases each). TRBV23-1 is placed among ORFs of uncertain function. The V and J ends lost 4 bases and 3 bases respectively, with 12 bases between them. This CDR3 has 15 residues. The CDR3, as DNA: TGCGCCAGCAGTCTCCGGGACCGAGACACCGGGGAGCTGTTTTTT. Its translation: CASSLRDRDTGELFF.

In its sample, this clonotype was seen a few times. DNA for the CDR3: TGTGCCAGCGCGGCTGAGGGTAGCAATCAGCCCCAGCATTTT. This encodes CASAAEGSNQPQHF. This chain links TRBV2 with TRBJ1-5, with no clear D. Germline CDR1 is SNHLY and CDR2 is FYNNEI. Trimming took 8 bases from V and 0 from J, leaving 11 bases between them. This CDR3 has 14 amino acids.

This clonotype was found a few times. The chain couples TRBV7-2 to TRBJ2-7; 11 bases are a match to TRBD2. Germline CDR1 and CDR2: SGHTA and FQGNSA. V dropped 2 bases and J dropped 6; count of bases not matched to a gene: 9. The CDR3 has 16 residues. CDR3: CASSLLVAGGPLEQYF. In DNA form, the CDR3 reads TGTGCCAGCAGCTTATTGGTAGCGGGGGGGCCACTCGAGCAGTACTTC.

This clonotype was seen repeatedly, ten times or more. The chain carries TRBV6-1 and TRBJ2-7; 7 bases are shared with TRBD2. V dropped 7 bases and J dropped 2; count of bases not matched to a gene: 8. CDR3 length equals 14 residues. In germline, CDR1 is MNHNS, CDR2 SASEGT. CDR3 DNA sequence: TGTGCCAGCACCCTCCGGGGGGAGACCTACGAGCAGTACGTC. Translation gives CASTLRGETYEQYV.

This chain connects TRBV6-6 to TRBJ1-2; 9 bases line up with TRBD1. This CDR3 contains 14 residues. V lost 8 bases and J lost 2; bases outside the gene matches: 6. From germline, CDR1 is MNHNY and CDR2 SVGAGI (reference sequence). Here the CDR3 reads CASGGDRENYGYTF. CDR3 coding DNA: TGTGCCAGCGGGGGGGACAGGGAAAACTATGGCTACACCTTC.

This chain links TRBV7-2 with TRBJ2-7; the match to TRBD1 covers 8 bases. The V and J ends lost 5 bases and 2 bases, in that order; junction bases with no gene match: 14. The CDR3 length is 17 residues. CDR1 is SGHTA and CDR2 is FQGNSA in the germline V gene. CDR3 region: CASSASRTGTLAYEQYF. The DNA for the CDR3 is TGTGCCAGCAGCGCAAGTCGGACAGGGACCCTTGCCTACGAGCAGTACTTC.

V is TRBV29-1 and J is TRBJ2-4, with unresolved D. This CDR3 region has 12 residues. Trimming took 3 bases from V and 4 from J, leaving 7 bases between them. Germline V gene data show CDR1 as SQVTM and CDR2 as ANQGSEA. This CDR3 reads CSVEGLKNIQYF. Written as DNA, the CDR3 is TGCAGCGTTGAGGGCCTAAAAAACATTCAGTACTTC.

This chain uses TRBV4-1 with TRBJ2-3, with 10 bases that match TRBD2. With 0 bases clipped from V and 5 bases from J, the junction kept 5 bases outside the gene matches. The V gene's germline CDR1 is MGHRA and CDR2 YSYEKL. This CDR3 comprises 16 residues. CDR3: CASSQELAGAIDTQYF. The CDR3, as DNA: TGCGCCAGCAGCCAAGAGCTAGCGGGGGCTATAGATACGCAGTATTTT.

This chain uses TRBV7-2 with TRBJ1-2; no clear D gene. The CDR3 length is 15 residues. Germline lookup yields CDR1 SGHTA and CDR2 FQGNSA. The V end was cut by 3 bases, the J end by 3 bases, with 14 bases between. The CDR3: CASSLGSEGYYGYTF. CDR3 coding DNA: TGTGCCAGCAGCTTGGGGTCGGAGGGATACTATGGCTACACCTTC. Drawing the rest from reference TRBV7-2 and TRBJ1-2, the complete variable domain is GAGVSQSPSNKVTEKGKDVELRCDPISGHTALYWYRQSLGQGLEFLIYFQGNSAPDKSGLPSDRFSAERTGGSVSTLTIQRTQQEDSAVYLCASSLGSEGYYGYTFGSGTRLTVV.

This chain joins TRBV20-1 and TRBJ2-3; either TRBD1 or TRBD2 may supply D (5 bases each). Germline V gives CDR1 DFQATT, CDR2 SNEGSKA (reference sequence). This CDR3 is 14 amino acids long. Trimming took off 7 bases at V and 0 bases at J, with 14 bases between the two ends. The CDR3 protein is CSGWGRESTDTQYF. The CDR3 DNA reads TGCAGTGGTTGGGGCAGGGAGAGCACAGATACGCAGTATTTT.

A few counts support this clonotype. CDR3 DNA: TGCGCCAGCAGCGAGGGACAGTTAGCTAACTATGGCTACACCTTC. Residues: CASSEGQLANYGYTF. This chain uses TRBV5-1 with TRBJ1-2; 7 bases line up with TRBD1. V lost 4 bases to trimming and J lost 0 bases; unmatched junction nucleotides: 6. The CDR3 is 15 residues long. Germline V CDR1 and CDR2: SGHRS, YFSETQ.

This rearrangement joins TRBV15 to TRBJ2-5, with 10 nucleotides matching TRBD2. Per the germline V gene, CDR1 is LNHNV and CDR2 is YYDKDF (reference sequence). The ends lost 1 base at V and 0 bases at J; junction bases unmatched: 8. This CDR3 has 18 residues. Written as DNA, the CDR3 is TGTGCCACCAGCAGAGGAGTTAGCGGGGGGTCACACCAAGAGACCCAGTACTTC. Encoded protein: CATSRGVSGGSHQETQYF.

The chain combines TRBV15 with TRBJ1-6; maybe TRBD1 (5 bases). Looked up from germline, CDR1 is LNHNV and CDR2 is YYDKDF (reference sequence). CDR3 length: 14 residues. With 0 bases removed from V and 10 bases from J, the gap between germline ends came to 10 bases. The chain's CDR3 is CATSRDWGGSPLHF. The CDR3 coding sequence is TGTGCCACCAGCAGAGATTGGGGCGGCTCACCCCTCCACTTT.

This clonotype was seen at least ten times. This chain joins TRBV7-2 and TRBJ1-6, with 7 bases that match TRBD1. V dropped 3 bases and J dropped 9; count of bases not matched to a gene: 8. This CDR3 is 15 amino acids long. The V gene's germline CDR1 is SGHTA and CDR2 FQGNSA. CDR3 sequence (DNA): TGTGCCAGCAGCTTCCGCTCAGGGGGGGGTTCACCCCTCCACTTT. The encoded protein is CASSFRSGGGSPLHF. Full variable domain (missing parts from reference TRBV7-2 and TRBJ1-6): GAGVSQSPSNKVTEKGKDVELRCDPISGHTALYWYRQSLGQGLEFLIYFQGNSAPDKSGLPSDRFSAERTGGSVSTLTIQRTQQEDSAVYLCASSFRSGGGSPLHFGNGTRLTVT.

This clonotype was counted a few times. The chain joins TRBV7-6 to TRBJ2-7; 7 nucleotides line up with TRBD1. CDR3 length: 14 residues. Germline loops: CDR1 SGHVS, CDR2 FNYEAQ. The ends lost 1 base at V and 3 bases at J; junction bases unmatched: 3. CDR3: CASSLVGTVYEQYV. CDR3 coding DNA: TGTGCCAGCAGCTTAGTAGGGACAGTCTACGAGCAGTACGTC.

The sample holds many counts of this clonotype. V and J are TRBV20-1 and TRBJ2-2; D might be TRBD1 (7 bases). V dropped 1 base and J dropped 2 bases, with 14 bases sitting between them. The CDR3 consists of 16 residues. Germline-derived CDR1 and CDR2 are DFQATT and SNEGSKA (reference sequence). The CDR3 protein is CSARGAGGSNTGELFF. The CDR3 nucleotides read TGCAGTGCTAGAGGGGCAGGGGGGAGTAACACCGGGGAGCTGTTTTTT.

This clonotype was seen ten or more times. This rearrangement joins TRBV11-2 to TRBJ1-2, with TRBD1 matching 7 bases. CDR1 SGHAT and CDR2 FQNNGV come from the germline V gene. The ends lost 5 bases at V and 7 bases at J; junction bases unmatched: 7. There are 13 residues in the CDR3. CDR3 DNA sequence: TGTGCCAGCAGCCCCGACAGGGTTGGTGGCTACACCTTC. Translated: CASSPDRVGGYTF.

V usage is TRBV20-1 and J usage is TRBJ2-3; 8 bases align to TRBD2. The CDR3 has 13 amino acids. CDR1 is DFQATT and CDR2 is SNEGSKA in the germline V gene (reference sequence). V trimming: 6 bases; J trimming: 1 base; junction bases outside the gene matches: 3. The CDR3 DNA reads TGCAGTGCCCAGACTAGCGGCACAGATACGCAGTATTTT. Its translation: CSAQTSGTDTQYF.

The chain uses TRBV12-3 or TRBV12-4 and TRBJ1-1, with a tentative D call TRBD1 (5 bases). Trimming stripped 3 bases from V and 5 bases from J, with 25 bases between. CDR3 length: 18 residues. The CDR3 is CASSLGPSSGPRGTEAFF. CDR3 sequence (DNA): TGTGCCAGCAGTTTGGGGCCCAGTTCCGGGCCCCGAGGTACTGAAGCTTTCTTT.

The V gene is TRBV12-3 or TRBV12-4, the J gene TRBJ2-3; weak D call: TRBD2 (5 bases). With 5 bases removed from V and 4 bases from J, the gap between germline ends came to 13 bases. The CDR3 spans 14 residues. The CDR3 reads CASSPPPRADTQYF. As DNA, the CDR3 is TGTGCCAGCAGTCCACCCCCGCGGGCAGATACGCAGTATTTT.